The source of this T cell receptor (beta chain) is a study of T-cell memory formation after mild COVID-19. TCRdb passed the 5' RACE reads through MiXCR, listing each CDR3 protein once. Altogether more than 450,000 distinct CDR3 sequences are present, about a sixth being singletons, with the ten largest covering more than 10%. Germline trimming cut 7 bases from V and 2 bases from J; bases unmatched to any gene: 8. The germline V gene encodes CDR1 LGHDT and CDR2 YNNKEL (reference sequence). This CDR3 is 15 amino acids long. This TCR was recovered from an adult woman who had mild COVID-19 (a few samples of this study predate the infection). Cell type and time point are not known. The sequenced material came from PBMCs or a T cell subset sorted from them (not recorded which). This chain uses TRBV3-1 with TRBJ2-3; 8 positions match TRBD2. The CDR3 DNA is TGTGCCAGCACCCCCGGGAGGGGCACCACAGATACGCAGTATTTT. This encodes CASTPGRGTTDTQYF.